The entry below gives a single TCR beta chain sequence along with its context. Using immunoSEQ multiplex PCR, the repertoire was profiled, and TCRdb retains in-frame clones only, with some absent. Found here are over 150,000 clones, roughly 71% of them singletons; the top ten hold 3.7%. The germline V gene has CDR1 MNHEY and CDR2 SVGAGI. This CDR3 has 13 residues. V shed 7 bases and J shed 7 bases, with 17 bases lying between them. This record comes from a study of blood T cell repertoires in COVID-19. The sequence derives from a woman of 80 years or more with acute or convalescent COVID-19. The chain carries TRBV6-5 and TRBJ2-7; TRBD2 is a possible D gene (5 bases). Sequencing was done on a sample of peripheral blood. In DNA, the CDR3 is TGTGCCAGCACAGGAGGCTATCTCTGGGAGCAGTACTTC. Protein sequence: CASTGGYLWEQYF.